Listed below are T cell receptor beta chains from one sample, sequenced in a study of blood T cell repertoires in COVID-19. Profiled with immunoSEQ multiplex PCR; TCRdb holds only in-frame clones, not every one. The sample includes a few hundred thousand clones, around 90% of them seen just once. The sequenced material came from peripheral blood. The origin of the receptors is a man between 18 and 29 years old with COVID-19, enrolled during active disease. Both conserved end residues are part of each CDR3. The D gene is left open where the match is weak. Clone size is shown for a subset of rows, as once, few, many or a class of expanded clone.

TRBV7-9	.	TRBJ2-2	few	CASSLEVAANTGELFF	TGTGCCAGCAGCTTAGAGGTAGCGGCGAACACCGGGGAGCTGTTTTTT
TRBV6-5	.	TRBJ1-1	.	CASSLPGEGAFF	TGTGCCAGCAGTCTACCGGGGGAGGGAGCTTTCTTT
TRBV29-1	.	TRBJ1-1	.	CSVEMLGETEAFF	TGCAGCGTTGAAATGCTAGGAGAAACTGAAGCTTTCTTT
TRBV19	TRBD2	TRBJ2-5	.	CASSIGGGSSIRETQYF	TGTGCCAGTAGTATAGGGGGCGGGAGTAGTATTAGAGAGACCCAGTACTTC
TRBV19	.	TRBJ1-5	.	CASSIPPQGGNQPQHF	TGTGCCAGTAGTATTCCCCCACAGGGAGGCAATCAGCCCCAGCATTTT
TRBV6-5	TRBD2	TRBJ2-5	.	CASSQTSGGETQYF	TGTGCCAGCAGTCAGACTAGCGGGGGAGAGACCCAGTACTTC
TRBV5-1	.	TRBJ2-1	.	CASSLLGGEQFF	TGCGCCAGCAGCTTGTTGGGAGGTGAGCAGTTCTTC
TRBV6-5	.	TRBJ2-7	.	CASSRGGEQYF	TGTGCCAGCAGTCGCGGTGGGGAGCAGTACTTC
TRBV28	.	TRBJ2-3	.	CASRQDRVGTDTQYF	TGTGCCAGCAGACAAGACAGAGTAGGTACAGATACGCAGTATTTT
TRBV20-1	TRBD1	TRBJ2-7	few	CSASVGGTGGQGQYF	TGCAGTGCTAGTGTTGGAGGGACAGGGGGACAGGGGCAGTACTTC
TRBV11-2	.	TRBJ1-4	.	CASSLDRGGVKLFF	TGTGCCAGCAGCTTAGACCGGGGAGGGGTAAAACTGTTTTTT
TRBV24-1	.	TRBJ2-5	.	CATSDPLGGGGQETQYF	TGTGCCACCAGTGATCCCCTTGGTGGGGGAGGCCAAGAGACCCAGTACTTC
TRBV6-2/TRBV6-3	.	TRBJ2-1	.	CASSPFPLVNSYNEQFF	TGTGCCAGCAGTCCCTTTCCTTTAGTAAACTCCTACAATGAGCAGTTCTTC
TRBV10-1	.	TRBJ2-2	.	CASSERGELFF	TGCGCCAGCAGTGAGCGTGGGGAGCTGTTTTTT
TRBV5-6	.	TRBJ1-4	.	CASSRPSGDREKLFF	TGTGCCAGCAGCCGCCCTTCAGGGGATCGGGAAAAACTGTTTTTT
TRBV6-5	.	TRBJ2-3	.	CASSSPSRTDTQYF	TGTGCCAGCAGTTCCCCGAGTAGAACAGATACGCAGTATTTT
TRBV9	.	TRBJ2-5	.	CASSVSAGASQETQYF	TGTGCCAGCAGCGTCAGTGCGGGGGCCTCTCAAGAGACCCAGTACTTC
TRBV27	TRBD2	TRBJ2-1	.	CASSLSGTSGGYNEQFF	TGTGCCAGCAGTCTCTCCGGGACTAGCGGGGGGTACAATGAGCAGTTCTTC
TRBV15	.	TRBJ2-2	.	CATSRARTNTGELFF	TGTGCCACCAGCAGAGCCCGTACGAACACCGGGGAGCTGTTTTTT
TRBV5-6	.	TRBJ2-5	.	CASSFPATERQYF	TGTGCCAGCAGCTTCCCCGCGACCGAGCGTCAGTACTTC
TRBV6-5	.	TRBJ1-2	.	CASGGLNYGYTF	TGTGCCAGCGGCGGGTTAAACTATGGCTACACCTTC
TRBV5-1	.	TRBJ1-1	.	CASSLQVMNTEAFF	TGCGCCAGCAGCTTACAGGTAATGAACACTGAAGCTTTCTTT
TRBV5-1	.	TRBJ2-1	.	CASSLEEGAKQFF	TGCGCCAGCAGCTTGGAAGAGGGAGCGAAGCAGTTCTTC
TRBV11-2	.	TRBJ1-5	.	CASSLEIGSNQPQHF	TGTGCCAGCAGCTTAGAGATAGGGAGTAATCAGCCCCAGCATTTT
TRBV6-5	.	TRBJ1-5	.	CASIPNGYSNQPQHF	TGTGCCAGCATTCCGAACGGGTATAGCAATCAGCCCCAGCATTTT
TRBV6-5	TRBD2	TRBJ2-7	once	CASYSGGANEQYF	TGTGCCAGCTATAGCGGGGGGGCAAACGAGCAGTACTTC
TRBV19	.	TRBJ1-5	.	CASSIGGQGGRPQHF	TGTGCCAGTAGTATAGGGGGGCAGGGTGGAAGGCCCCAGCATTTT
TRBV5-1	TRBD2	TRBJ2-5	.	CATATSGGQETQYF	TGCGCCACCGCGACTAGCGGGGGCCAAGAGACCCAGTACTTC
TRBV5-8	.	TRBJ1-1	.	CASSTYRTEAFF	TGTGCCAGCAGCACTTACAGGACTGAAGCTTTCTTT
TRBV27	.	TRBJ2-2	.	CASSWGQGPGGELFF	TGTGCCAGCAGTTGGGGGCAGGGGCCCGGTGGGGAGCTGTTTTTT
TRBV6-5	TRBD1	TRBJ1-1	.	CASSYDRGTEAFF	TGTGCCAGCAGTTACGACAGGGGGACTGAAGCTTTCTTT
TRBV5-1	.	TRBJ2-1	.	CASSLVRDNYNEQFF	TGCGCCAGCAGCTTGGTTCGGGACAACTACAATGAGCAGTTCTTC
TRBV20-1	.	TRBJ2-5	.	CSASAGTQYF	TGCAGTGCTAGTGCGGGGACCCAGTACTTC
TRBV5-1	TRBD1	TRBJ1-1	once	CASSARDSGEAFF	TGCGCCAGCAGCGCCCGGGACAGTGGGGAGGCTTTCTTT
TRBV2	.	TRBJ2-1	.	CASRDTRSYNEQFF	TGTGCCAGTAGGGACACCCGCTCCTACAATGAGCAGTTCTTC
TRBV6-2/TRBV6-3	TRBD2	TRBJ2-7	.	CASSRDGLASEQYF	TGTGCCAGCAGCCGGGACGGACTAGCGAGCGAGCAGTACTTC
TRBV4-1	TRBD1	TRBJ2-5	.	CASSRGPGQGEETQYF	TGCGCCAGCAGCCGGGGGCCGGGACAGGGTGAAGAGACCCAGTACTTC
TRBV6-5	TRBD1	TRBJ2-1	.	CASSRDRGFSNEQFF	TGTGCCAGCAGTCGGGACAGGGGGTTTTCCAATGAGCAGTTCTTC
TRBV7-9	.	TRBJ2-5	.	CASSLSIRAEETQYF	TGTGCCAGCAGCTTGTCAATCAGGGCCGAAGAGACCCAGTACTTC
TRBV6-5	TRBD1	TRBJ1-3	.	CASRRQGAGNTIYF	TGTGCCAGCAGAAGACAGGGGGCTGGAAACACCATATATTTT
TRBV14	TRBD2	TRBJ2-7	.	CASSQTGTGLAVYEQYF	TGTGCCAGCAGCCAAACCGGAACGGGACTAGCGGTCTACGAGCAGTACTTC
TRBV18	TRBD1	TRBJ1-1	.	CASSRRGLDTEAFF	TGTGCCAGCTCACGCAGGGGGCTTGACACTGAAGCTTTCTTT
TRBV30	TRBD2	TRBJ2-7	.	CAWRDTSRGRFPYEQYF	TGTGCCTGGAGAGACACATCTCGCGGGAGGTTTCCCTACGAGCAGTACTTC
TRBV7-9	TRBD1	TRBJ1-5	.	CASSLTGVNSNQPQHF	TGTGCCAGCAGCTTGACAGGGGTTAATAGCAATCAGCCCCAGCATTTT
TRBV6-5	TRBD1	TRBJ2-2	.	CASSRDRETGELFF	TGTGCCAGCAGTCGGGACAGAGAAACCGGGGAGCTGTTTTTT
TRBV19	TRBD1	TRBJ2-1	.	CASSRDRAVRNEQFF	TGTGCCAGTAGTCGGGACAGGGCCGTACGCAATGAGCAGTTCTTC
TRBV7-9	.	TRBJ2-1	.	CASSGYRASSYNEQFF	TGTGCCAGCAGCGGCTACAGGGCAAGCTCCTACAATGAGCAGTTCTTC
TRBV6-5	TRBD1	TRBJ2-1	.	CASSPGQRDNEQFF	TGTGCCAGCAGCCCGGGACAGAGGGACAATGAGCAGTTCTTC
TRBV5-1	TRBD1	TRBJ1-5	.	CASSPGTDIQPQHF	TGCGCCAGCAGCCCCGGGACAGATATTCAGCCCCAGCATTTT
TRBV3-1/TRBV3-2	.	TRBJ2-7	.	CASSQDRAGLPYEQYF	TGTGCCAGCAGCCAAGATCGGGCAGGACTACCCTACGAGCAGTACTTC
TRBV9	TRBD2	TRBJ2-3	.	CASSVRLADRTDTQYF	TGTGCCAGCAGCGTTAGACTAGCGGACCGCACAGATACGCAGTATTTT
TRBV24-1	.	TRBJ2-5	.	CATSDSRGVETQYF	TGTGCCACCAGTGATTCCAGGGGGGTGGAGACCCAGTACTTC
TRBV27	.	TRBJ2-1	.	CASSPGIYNEQFF	TGTGCCAGCAGCCCAGGGATTTACAATGAGCAGTTCTTC
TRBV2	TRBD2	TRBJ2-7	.	CASSATGTLAGKRGSEQYF	TGTGCCAGCAGTGCAACTGGGACACTAGCGGGAAAAAGGGGTAGCGAGCAGTACTTC